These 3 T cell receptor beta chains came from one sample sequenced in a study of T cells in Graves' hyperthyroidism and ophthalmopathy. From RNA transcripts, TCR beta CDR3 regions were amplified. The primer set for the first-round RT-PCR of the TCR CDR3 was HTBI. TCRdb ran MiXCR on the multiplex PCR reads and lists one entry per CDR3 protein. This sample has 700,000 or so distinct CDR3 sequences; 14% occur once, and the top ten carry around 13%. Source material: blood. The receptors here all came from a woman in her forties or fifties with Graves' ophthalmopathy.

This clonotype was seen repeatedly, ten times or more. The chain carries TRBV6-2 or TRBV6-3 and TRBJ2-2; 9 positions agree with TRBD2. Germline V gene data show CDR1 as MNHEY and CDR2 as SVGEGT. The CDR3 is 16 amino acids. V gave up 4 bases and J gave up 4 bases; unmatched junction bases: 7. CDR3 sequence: CASSSFSGRGTGELFF. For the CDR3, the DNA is TGTGCCAGCAGTTCGTTTAGCGGGAGAGGCACCGGGGAGCTGTTTTTT.

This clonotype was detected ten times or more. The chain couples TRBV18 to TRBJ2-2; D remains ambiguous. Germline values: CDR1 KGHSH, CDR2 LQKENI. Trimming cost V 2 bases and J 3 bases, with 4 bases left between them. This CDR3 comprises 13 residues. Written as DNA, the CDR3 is TGTGCCAGCTCACCATTTGACACCGGGGAGCTGTTTTTT. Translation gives CASSPFDTGELFF.

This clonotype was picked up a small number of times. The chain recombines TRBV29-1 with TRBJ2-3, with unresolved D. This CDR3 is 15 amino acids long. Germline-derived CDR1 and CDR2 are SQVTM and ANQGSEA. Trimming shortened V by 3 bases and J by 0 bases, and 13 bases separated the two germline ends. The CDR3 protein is CSVDPQTSSTDTQYF. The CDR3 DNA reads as TGCAGCGTTGATCCACAGACGTCTAGCACAGATACGCAGTATTTT.